This T cell receptor beta chain was documented in a study of cytomegalovirus exposure and HLA in healthy donors. Study-wide findings and caveats: For most TCR sequences rarity was the rule, although some public TCRs occurred in many donors. A later analysis showed that HLA-associated TCR beta chains had undergone more clonal expansion than equally common others. Follow-up analysis found HLA locus-dependent TCR association rates, highest for DRB1 and lowest for HLA-C. Among immune exposure information, only CMV serostatus was available.

CDR3 size: 13 residues. Germline assignment: CDR1 LNHDA and CDR2 SQIVND (reference sequence). Trimming took 6 bases from V and 1 from J, leaving 7 bases between them. The PCR employed 60 Vbeta primers together with 13 Jbeta primers. Here immunoSEQ multiplex PCR was the method, and the copy in TCRdb shows in-frame clones only, minus some. The sample lists 95,000 to 110,000 clones, 78% occurring once. Regarding this clone: Its antigen remains unknown.

The J gene is TRBJ1-3, the V gene TRBV19; maybe TRBD1 (6 bases). The material sequenced was PBMCs. This TCR derives from a woman aged 40 to 50 in good health and CMV-seronegative. The chain's CDR3 is CASSQGSGNTIYF. The CDR3 DNA follows: TGTGCCAGTAGCCAGGGGTCTGGAAACACCATATATTTT.